The 6 T cell receptor beta chains listed next were all sequenced from one sample in a study of glioma-infiltrating T cells. TCR alpha and beta CDR3 regions were amplified from RNA using iRepertoire nested multiplex PCR. Each CDR3 protein is one row after TCRdb ran MiXCR on the multiplex PCR reads. The sample records 400,000 or so distinct CDR3 sequences, about two fifths being singletons. The specimen was glioma tissue, nonneoplastic brain tissue, or PBMCs (not recorded which). These receptors all come from a human donor with low-grade glioma or glioblastoma, undergoing nonglioma brain surgery, or in good health (not recorded which).

This chain uses TRBV11-1 with TRBJ2-3, with a possible D match to TRBD1 (6 bases). CDR3 length: 14 amino acids. Germline CDR1 SGHAT, CDR2 FQDESV (reference sequence). V lost 4 bases and J lost 5, with 13 bases in between. DNA for the CDR3: TGTGCCAGCAGCTGGCCGGCAGGGGTAGATACGCAGTATTTT. Encoded protein: CASSWPAGVDTQYF.

With respect to this clonotype: A single base separates this from a much larger clone, so it may be a read error. In nucleotides, the CDR3 is TGTGCCAGCAGTTTGGACAGGGGATGTAGCACAGATACGCAGTATTTT. Protein sequence: CASSLDRGCSTDTQYF. The chain carries TRBV27 and TRBJ2-3, with 9 bases matching TRBD1. Germline-derived CDR1 and CDR2 are MNHEY and SMNVEV (reference sequence). V shed 3 bases and J 0 bases; nucleotides not matched to a gene: 4. The CDR3 is made up of 16 amino acids.

V is TRBV4-1 and J is TRBJ2-3; D unresolved. CDR1 and CDR2 (germline): MGHRA, YSYEKL. The CDR3 sequence is 17 residues long. Trimming stripped 1 base from V and 0 bases from J, with 14 bases between. CDR3 sequence: CASSQGIPRTSTDTQYF. The CDR3 DNA reads TGCGCCAGCAGCCAAGGAATCCCTAGAACAAGCACAGATACGCAGTATTTT.

This chain connects TRBV19 to TRBJ2-7; possibly TRBD2 for D (5 bases). The CDR3 spans 13 residues. Germline V gives CDR1 LNHDA, CDR2 SQIVND (reference sequence). V lost 6 bases, J lost 4 bases, and 13 bases lay in between. The CDR3 DNA is TGTGCCAGTAGCGCCGGGATCTTATACGAGCAGTACTTC. Protein: CASSAGILYEQYF.

This clonotype was counted many times. This rearrangement joins TRBV20-1 to TRBJ2-7; possible D gene TRBD2, 6 bases. Germline loops: CDR1 DFQATT, CDR2 SNEGSKA (reference sequence). The CDR3 consists of 12 residues. The ends were cut back, 2 bases at V and 3 bases at J, with 8 bases in the middle. This chain's CDR3 is CSARRRDYEQYF. The CDR3 DNA follows: TGCAGTGCTAGAAGGCGGGACTACGAGCAGTACTTC.

The chain recombines TRBV4-1 with TRBJ2-7; TRBD2 aligns across 13 bases. The V gene's germline CDR1 is MGHRA and CDR2 YSYEKL. The CDR3 totals 17 residues. J lost 0 bases, V lost 5 bases, and 7 bases had no gene match. In nucleotides, the CDR3 is TGCGCCAGCAGCTACGGACTAGCGGGAGAAAGCTCCTACGAGCAGTACTTC. Encoded protein: CASSYGLAGESSYEQYF.